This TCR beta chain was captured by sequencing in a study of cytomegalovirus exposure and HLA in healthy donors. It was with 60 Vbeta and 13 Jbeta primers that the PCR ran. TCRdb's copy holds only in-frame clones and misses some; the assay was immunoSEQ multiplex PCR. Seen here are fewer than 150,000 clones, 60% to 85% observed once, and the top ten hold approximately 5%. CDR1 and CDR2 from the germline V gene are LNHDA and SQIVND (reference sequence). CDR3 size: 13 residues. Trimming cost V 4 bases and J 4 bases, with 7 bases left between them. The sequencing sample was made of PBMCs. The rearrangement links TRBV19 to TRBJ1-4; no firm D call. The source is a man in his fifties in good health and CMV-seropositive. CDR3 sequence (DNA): TGTGCCAGTAGTACAGTTGTTAATGAAAAACTGTTTTTT. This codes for CASSTVVNEKLFF.